This T cell receptor (beta chain) came from a study of T cells after yellow fever vaccination. V was trimmed by 4 bases and J by 3 bases, leaving 13 bases between them. CDR1 is SGHTA, CDR2 FQGNSA, per germline. The CDR3 spans 14 residues. This clonotype was recorded at least ten times. TCRdb re-called the 5' RACE reads with MiXCR, one entry per CDR3 protein. The sample carries 300,000 or so distinct CDR3 sequences, 7.5% to 9.5% recorded once. The chain combines TRBV7-2 with TRBJ2-7, with D unresolved. The specimen was CD4+ T cells sorted from PBMCs, collected 5 days after the yellow fever booster vaccination. The receptor comes from a man between 18 and 29 years old who received the YFV17D yellow fever vaccine. The CDR3 protein is CASSSRTLDYEQYF. In nucleotides, the CDR3 is TGTGCCAGCAGCTCACGGACCCTAGACTACGAGCAGTACTTC.